The clone carrying this T cell receptor beta chain came up once. At one end the junction does not follow the germline gene, possibly because of a read error. CDR1 and CDR2 from the germline V gene are SGHAT and FQNNGV. This CDR3 comprises 14 residues. Unsorted whole blood yielded the blood RNA, and germline DNA was also extracted. This record belongs to a study of tumor-infiltrating lymphocytes in primary liver carcinoma. Constant-region priming of approximately 500 ng total RNA yielded TCR beta cDNA. Researchers made the TCR beta libraries by running three nested multiplex PCR rounds with slightly modified ARM-PCR. Each of the first two PCR rounds ran roughly 9 cycles with TRBV1-TRBV30 forward and C-beta reverse primers. TCRdb reprocessed the multiplex PCR reads with MiXCR, giving one entry per CDR3 protein. The table lists 300,000 to 400,000 distinct CDR3 sequences, less than 65% of them singletons.

V is TRBV11-2 and J is TRBJ2-7; D gene unclear. Sequencing used peripheral blood. This TCR was recovered from a man aged 40-50 years with primary liver carcinoma and hepatitis B virus infection. The DNA of the CDR3 is TGTGCCAGCAGCTTAGGTAGTGAGGCTCGCGAGCAATACTTC. The encoded protein is CASSLGSEAREQYF.